The sequence of this TCR beta chain was determined in a study of T cell repertoires in cytomegalovirus infection. TCRdb recomputed calls from the reads with MiXCR, one row per CDR3 protein. The data show 800,000 to 950,000 distinct CDR3 sequences, about 31% seen once. With 6 bases removed from V and 1 base from J, the gap between germline ends came to 18 bases. CDR3 size: 17 residues. As for this clonotype: Its matching antigen is unknown. A read error may explain this, as a much larger clone is one base away.

This TCR was sampled from a human donor in good health (CMV status not recorded). Some clones in this sample may be carry-over from other donors' samples. This specimen was cultured CD8+ T cells from PBMCs, taken from culture after CMV antigen stimulation. This chain uses TRBV12-3 or TRBV12-4 with TRBJ2-2, with D unclear. CDR3 DNA sequence: TGTGCCAGCAGCCCAGCCCCGTGGGGTTTGAACACCGGGGAGCTGTTTTTT. Amino acids: CASSPAPWGLNTGELFF.